Below are 12 T cell receptor beta chains sequenced from a single sample in a study of T cells in Graves' hyperthyroidism and ophthalmopathy. Amplification targeted TCR beta CDR3 regions from RNA transcripts. The HTBI primer set drove a first-round RT-PCR of the TCR CDR3. One entry per CDR3 protein results from TCRdb running MiXCR on the multiplex PCR reads. The repertoire holds about 600,000 distinct CDR3 sequences, with about 16% as singletons. What was sequenced was blood. The receptors here all came from a woman in her 40s with Graves' ophthalmopathy.

This clonotype was picked up many times. V gene TRBV20-1 combines with J gene TRBJ2-7; D remains unclear. There are 11 residues in the CDR3. With 5 bases removed from V and 4 bases from J, the gap between germline ends came to 9 bases. CDR1 and CDR2 from the germline V gene are DFQATT and SNEGSKA (reference sequence). The CDR3 protein is CSAFDSYEQYF. Here the CDR3 DNA reads TGCAGTGCTTTCGACTCGTACGAGCAGTACTTC.

This clonotype was seen more than once but under ten times. The J gene is TRBJ2-5, the V gene TRBV2, with TRBD2 as a possible D gene (6 bases). This CDR3 is 15 amino acids long. Trimming stripped 6 bases from V and 4 bases from J, with 18 bases between. The germline gives CDR1 SNHLY, CDR2 FYNNEI. The DNA of the CDR3 is TGTGCCAGCAGAAAGGGGAGGCCAACAAGAGAGACCCAGTACTTC. This codes for CASRKGRPTRETQYF.

This clonotype occurred many times. V is TRBV12-3 or TRBV12-4 and J is TRBJ2-3, with D possibly TRBD2 on 7 matching bases. The CDR3 covers 14 residues. Trimming pared 3 bases from V and 5 bases from J, leaving 12 bases between. This CDR3 reads CASSFGGPGDTQYF. CDR3 DNA: TGTGCCAGCAGTTTCGGGGGGCCTGGAGATACGCAGTATTTT.

This clonotype appeared a single time. The V call is TRBV28, the J call TRBJ2-1, with D maybe TRBD2 (7 bases). V was pared by 4 bases and J by 3 bases, with 16 bases between. CDR3 length: 16 residues. CDR1 and CDR2 (germline): MDHEN, SYDVKM. CDR3 residues: CASSYGGAGGYNEQFF. CDR3 DNA: TGTGCCAGCAGTTATGGGGGGGCAGGCGGCTACAATGAGCAGTTCTTC.

The V gene is TRBV15, the J gene TRBJ1-5; TRBD1 is a possible D gene (5 bases). Germline V gene lookup returns CDR1 LNHNV and CDR2 YYDKDF (reference sequence). V was cut by 3 bases and J by 6 bases, with 15 bases left in between. This CDR3 region has 15 residues. The CDR3 reads CATSSRQGGFQPQHF. The CDR3, as DNA: TGTGCCACCAGCAGCCGGCAGGGAGGTTTTCAGCCCCAGCATTTT. Drawing the rest from reference TRBV15 and TRBJ1-5, the complete variable domain is DAMVIQNPRYQVTQFGKPVTLSCSQTLNHNVMYWYQQKSSQAPKLLFHYYDKDFNNEADTPDNFQSRRPNTSFCFLDIRSPGLGDTAMYLCATSSRQGGFQPQHFGDGTRLSIL.

Ten or more counts support this clonotype. The V call is TRBV16, the J call TRBJ1-5, with 9 nucleotides matching TRBD1. CDR1 is KGHSY and CDR2 is FQNENV in the germline V gene. Trimming took 5 bases from V and 7 from J; bases not matched to a gene: 6. This CDR3 region has 14 residues. CDR3 protein: CASSLDRGGQPQHF. DNA of the CDR3: TGTGCCAGCAGCTTGGACAGGGGAGGCCAGCCCCAGCATTTT.

Only a few counts were recorded for this clonotype. V gene TRBV7-9 combines with J gene TRBJ1-1, with D tentatively TRBD1 (6 bases). Between the trimmed V and J ends, which lost 6 bases and 6 bases, there was a span of 17 bases. CDR3 size: 14 residues. Germline values: CDR1 SEHNR, CDR2 FQNEAQ (reference sequence). The CDR3, as DNA: TGTGCCAGCAGTGGGGGGGCAGGGGATTCTGAAGCTTTCTTT. Translated: CASSGGAGDSEAFF.

In its sample, this clonotype was seen a few times. This chain joins TRBV6-1 and TRBJ1-2, with a weak D call TRBD1 (6 bases). CDR1 and CDR2 (germline): MNHNS, SASEGT. V was cut by 6 bases and J by 2 bases, with 10 bases left in between. This CDR3 spans 13 amino acids. CDR3 in DNA: TGTGCCAGCAGGCCAACAGGGAACTATGGCTACACCTTC. Its protein product is CASRPTGNYGYTF.

This clonotype has a count of ten or more. The rearrangement links TRBV10-3 to TRBJ2-5; D may match TRBD1 or TRBD2 (5 bases each). V lost 6 bases, J lost 2 bases, and 10 bases lay in between. The CDR3 sequence is 13 residues long. Germline V gene data show CDR1 as ENHRY and CDR2 as SYGVKD. The chain's CDR3 is CAISRDPQETQYF. The CDR3 nucleotides are TGTGCCATCAGCCGGGACCCACAAGAGACCCAGTACTTC.

V and J are TRBV20-1 and TRBJ1-2; TRBD1 might be the D (5 bases). Looked up from germline, CDR1 is DFQATT and CDR2 is SNEGSKA (reference sequence). V lost 8 bases, J lost 1 base, and 17 bases lay in between. The CDR3 covers 14 residues. CDR3 coding DNA: TGCAGTTCGCCGCTAGGACATCTTAACTATGGCTACACCTTC. Translating it yields CSSPLGHLNYGYTF.

Comments on this clonotype: A much larger clone differs by one base, so this may be a read error. This rearrangement joins TRBV30 to TRBJ2-1; TRBD1 is a possible D gene (5 bases). Germline values: CDR1 GTSNPN, CDR2 SVGIG (reference sequence). This CDR3 is 12 amino acids long. CDR3: CAWGVQGNEQFF. Written as DNA, the CDR3 is TGTGCCTGGGGTGTTCAGGGCAATGAGCAGTTCTTC.

This clonotype was counted ten times or more. This chain joins TRBV2 and TRBJ1-1; D unresolved. V shed 4 bases and J shed 0 bases, with 9 bases lying between them. Per the germline V gene, CDR1 is SNHLY and CDR2 is FYNNEI. This CDR3 has 14 amino acids. The CDR3 DNA reads as TGTGCCAGCAGTGCTCCTCCCTTGAACACTGAAGCTTTCTTT. Translation: CASSAPPLNTEAFF.